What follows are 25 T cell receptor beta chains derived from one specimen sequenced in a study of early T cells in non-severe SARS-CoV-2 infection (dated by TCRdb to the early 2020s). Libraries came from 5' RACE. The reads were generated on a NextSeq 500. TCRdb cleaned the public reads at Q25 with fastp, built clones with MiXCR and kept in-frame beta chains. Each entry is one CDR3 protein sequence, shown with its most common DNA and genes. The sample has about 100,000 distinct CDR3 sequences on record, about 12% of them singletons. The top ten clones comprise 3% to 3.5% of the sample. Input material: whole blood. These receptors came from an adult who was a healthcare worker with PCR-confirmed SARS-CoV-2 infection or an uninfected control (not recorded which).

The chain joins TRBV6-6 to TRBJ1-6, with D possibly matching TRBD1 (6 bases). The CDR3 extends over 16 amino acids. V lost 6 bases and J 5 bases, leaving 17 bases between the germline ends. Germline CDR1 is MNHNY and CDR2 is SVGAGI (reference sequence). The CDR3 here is CASSQGGGDDNSPLHF. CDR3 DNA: TGTGCCAGCAGCCAGGGAGGGGGGGACGATAATTCACCCCTCCACTTT.

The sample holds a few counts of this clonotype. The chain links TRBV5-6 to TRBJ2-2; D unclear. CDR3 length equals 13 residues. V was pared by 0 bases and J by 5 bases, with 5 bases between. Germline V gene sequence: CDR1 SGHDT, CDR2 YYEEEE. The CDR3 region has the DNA TGTGCCAGCAGCTTGGTTGAGACCGGGGAGCTGTTTTTT. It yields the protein CASSLVETGELFF.

For the CDR3, the DNA is TGTGCCAGCAGCTTATTGTGGCGGGAAGAGGTAAATGAGCAGTTCTTC. It translates to CASSLLWREEVNEQFF. The J gene is TRBJ2-1, the V gene TRBV7-6; D perhaps matches TRBD2 (6 bases). Trimming left V 2 bases short and J 7 bases short, with 18 bases between. The CDR3 is 16 residues long. Germline lookup yields CDR1 SGHVS and CDR2 FNYEAQ.

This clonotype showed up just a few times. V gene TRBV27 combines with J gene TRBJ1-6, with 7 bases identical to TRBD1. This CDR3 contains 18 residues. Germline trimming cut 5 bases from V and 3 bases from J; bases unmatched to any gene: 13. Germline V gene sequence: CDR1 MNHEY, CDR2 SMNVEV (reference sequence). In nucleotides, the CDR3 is TGTGCCAGCAGTACCCCCACAGGGGCCGGTGACTATAATTCACCCCTCCACTTT. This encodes CASSTPTGAGDYNSPLHF.

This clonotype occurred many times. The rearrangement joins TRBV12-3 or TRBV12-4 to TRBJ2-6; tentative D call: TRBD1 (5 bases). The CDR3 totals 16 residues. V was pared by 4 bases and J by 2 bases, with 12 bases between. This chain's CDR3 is CASSSPGLAGANVLTF. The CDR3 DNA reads TGTGCCAGCAGTTCCCCAGGGCTAGCTGGGGCCAACGTCCTGACTTTC.

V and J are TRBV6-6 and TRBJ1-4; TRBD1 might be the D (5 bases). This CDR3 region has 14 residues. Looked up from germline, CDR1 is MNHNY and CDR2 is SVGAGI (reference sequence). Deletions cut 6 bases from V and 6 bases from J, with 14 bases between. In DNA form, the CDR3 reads TGTGCCAGCAGCCCTGGGACGGTAGATGAAAAACTGTTTTTT. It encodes CASSPGTVDEKLFF.

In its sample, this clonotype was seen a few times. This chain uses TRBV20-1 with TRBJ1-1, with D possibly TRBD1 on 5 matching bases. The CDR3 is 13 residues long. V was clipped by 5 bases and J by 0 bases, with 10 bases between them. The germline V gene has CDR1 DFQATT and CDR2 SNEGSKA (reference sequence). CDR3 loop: CSAWDPMNTEAFF. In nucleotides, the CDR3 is TGCAGTGCTTGGGACCCTATGAACACTGAAGCTTTCTTT.

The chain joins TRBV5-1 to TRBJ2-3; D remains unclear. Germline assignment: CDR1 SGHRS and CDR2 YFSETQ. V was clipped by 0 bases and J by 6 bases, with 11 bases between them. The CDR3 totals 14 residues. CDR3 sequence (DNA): TGCGCCAGCAGCTTGGGCCGCTTAGGGGATACGCAGTATTTT. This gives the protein CASSLGRLGDTQYF.

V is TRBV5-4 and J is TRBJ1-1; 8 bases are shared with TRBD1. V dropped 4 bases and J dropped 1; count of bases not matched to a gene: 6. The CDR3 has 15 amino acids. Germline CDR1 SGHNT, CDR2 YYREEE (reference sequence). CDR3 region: CASSRTGPENTEAFF. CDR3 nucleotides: TGTGCCAGCAGCAGGACAGGGCCTGAGAACACTGAAGCTTTCTTT.

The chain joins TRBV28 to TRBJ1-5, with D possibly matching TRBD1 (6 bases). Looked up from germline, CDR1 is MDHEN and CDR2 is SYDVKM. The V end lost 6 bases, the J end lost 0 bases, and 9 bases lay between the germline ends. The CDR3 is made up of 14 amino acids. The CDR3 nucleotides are TGTGCCAGCAGGGGGGCGAATAGCAATCAGCCCCAGCATTTT. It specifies CASRGANSNQPQHF. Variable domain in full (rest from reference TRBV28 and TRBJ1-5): DVKVTQSSRYLVKRTGEKVFLECVQDMDHENMFWYRQDPGLGLRLIYFSYDVKMKEKGDIPEGYSVSREKKERFSLILESASTNQTSMYLCASRGANSNQPQHFGDGTRLSIL.

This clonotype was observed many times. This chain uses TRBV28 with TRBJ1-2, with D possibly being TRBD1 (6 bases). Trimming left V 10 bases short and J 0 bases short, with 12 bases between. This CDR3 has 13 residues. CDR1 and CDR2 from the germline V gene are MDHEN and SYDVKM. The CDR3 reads CAIQDSTNYGYTF. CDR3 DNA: TGTGCCATCCAGGACAGCACTAACTATGGCTACACCTTC.

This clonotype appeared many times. CDR3 DNA: TGCAGCGTTGGCTCAGGGTCCTCCTACAATGAGCAGTTCTTC. It codes for CSVGSGSSYNEQFF. This chain uses TRBV29-1 with TRBJ2-1; D may be TRBD1 (5 bases). Germline CDR1 is SQVTM and CDR2 is ANQGSEA. This CDR3 region has 14 residues. Trimming took 4 bases from V and 0 from J, leaving 10 bases between them.

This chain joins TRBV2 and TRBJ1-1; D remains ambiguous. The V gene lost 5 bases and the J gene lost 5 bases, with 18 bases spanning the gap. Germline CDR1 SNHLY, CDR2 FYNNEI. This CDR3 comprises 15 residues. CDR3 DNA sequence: TGTGCCAGCAGTCTCCGTAACTCACGGTGGACTGAAGCTTTCTTT. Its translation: CASSLRNSRWTEAFF.

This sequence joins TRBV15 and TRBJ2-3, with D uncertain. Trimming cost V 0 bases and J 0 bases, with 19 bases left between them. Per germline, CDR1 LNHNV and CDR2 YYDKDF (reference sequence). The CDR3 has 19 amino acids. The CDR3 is CATSREPLWGVSSTDTQYF. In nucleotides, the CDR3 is TGTGCCACCAGCAGAGAACCGCTTTGGGGTGTATCTAGCACAGATACGCAGTATTTT.

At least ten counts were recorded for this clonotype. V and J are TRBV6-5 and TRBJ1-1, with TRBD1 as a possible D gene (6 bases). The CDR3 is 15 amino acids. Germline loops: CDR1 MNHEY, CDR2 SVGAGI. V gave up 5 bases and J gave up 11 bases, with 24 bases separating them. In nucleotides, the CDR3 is TGTGCCAGCAGTCCTACTGGGACACCATCCAACGGGGCTTTCTTT. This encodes CASSPTGTPSNGAFF.

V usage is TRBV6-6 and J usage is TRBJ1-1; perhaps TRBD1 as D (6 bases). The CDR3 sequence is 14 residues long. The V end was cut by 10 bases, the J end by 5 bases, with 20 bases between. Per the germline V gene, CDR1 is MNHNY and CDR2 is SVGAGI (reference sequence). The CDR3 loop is CAIRDTRMWTEAFF. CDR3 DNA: TGTGCCATCCGGGACACCCGAATGTGGACTGAAGCTTTCTTT.

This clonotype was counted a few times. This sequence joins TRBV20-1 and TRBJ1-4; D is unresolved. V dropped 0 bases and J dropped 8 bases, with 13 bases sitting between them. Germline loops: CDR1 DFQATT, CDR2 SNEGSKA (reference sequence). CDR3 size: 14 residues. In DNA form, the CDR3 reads TGCAGTGCTAGAGATTCTTTTCCGGGGGAAAAACTGTTTTTT. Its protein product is CSARDSFPGEKLFF.

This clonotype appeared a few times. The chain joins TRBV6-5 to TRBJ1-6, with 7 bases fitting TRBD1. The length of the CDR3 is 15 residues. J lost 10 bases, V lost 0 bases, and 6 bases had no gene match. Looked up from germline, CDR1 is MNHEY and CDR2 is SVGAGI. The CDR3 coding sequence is TGTGCCAGCAGTTACTCGAGACAAGGGGGCTCACCCCTCCACTTT. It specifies CASSYSRQGGSPLHF.

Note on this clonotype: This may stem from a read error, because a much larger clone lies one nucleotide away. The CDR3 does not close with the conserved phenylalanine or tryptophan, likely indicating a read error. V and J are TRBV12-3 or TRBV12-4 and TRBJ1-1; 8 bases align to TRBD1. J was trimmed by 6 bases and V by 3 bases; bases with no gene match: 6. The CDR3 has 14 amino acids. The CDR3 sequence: CASSLAGGRAEAFL. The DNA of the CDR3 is TGTGCCAGCAGTTTGGCAGGGGGCCGCGCTGAAGCTTTCCTT.

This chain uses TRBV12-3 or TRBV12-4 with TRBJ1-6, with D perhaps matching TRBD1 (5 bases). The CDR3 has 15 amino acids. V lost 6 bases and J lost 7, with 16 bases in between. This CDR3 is CASRVGGPGNSPLHF. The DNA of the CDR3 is TGTGCCAGCAGAGTTGGGGGTCCGGGGAATTCACCCCTCCACTTT.

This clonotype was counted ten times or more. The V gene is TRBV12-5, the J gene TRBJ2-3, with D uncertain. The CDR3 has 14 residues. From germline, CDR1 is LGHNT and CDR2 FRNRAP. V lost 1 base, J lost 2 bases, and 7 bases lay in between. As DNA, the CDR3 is TGTGCTAGTGGTTTGGAACTGAACACAGATACGCAGTATTTT. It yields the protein CASGLELNTDTQYF.

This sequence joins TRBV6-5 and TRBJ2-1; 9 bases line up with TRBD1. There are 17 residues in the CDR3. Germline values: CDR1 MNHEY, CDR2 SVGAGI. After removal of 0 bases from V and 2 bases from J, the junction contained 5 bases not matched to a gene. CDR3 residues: CASSYSGTGMTYNEQFF. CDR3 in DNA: TGTGCCAGCAGTTACTCGGGGACAGGGATGACCTACAATGAGCAGTTCTTC.

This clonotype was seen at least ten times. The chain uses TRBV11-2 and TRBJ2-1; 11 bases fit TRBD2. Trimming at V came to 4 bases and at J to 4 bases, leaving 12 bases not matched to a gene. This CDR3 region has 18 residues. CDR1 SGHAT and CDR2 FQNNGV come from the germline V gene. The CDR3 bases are TGTGCCAGCAGCTCCACCTCCACTAGCGGGGGTTATTACAATGAGCAGTTCTTC. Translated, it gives CASSSTSTSGGYYNEQFF.

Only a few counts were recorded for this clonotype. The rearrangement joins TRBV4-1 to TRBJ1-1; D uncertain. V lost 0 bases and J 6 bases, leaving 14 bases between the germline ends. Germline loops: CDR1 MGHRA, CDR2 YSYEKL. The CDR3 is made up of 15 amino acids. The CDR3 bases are TGCGCCAGCAGCCAAGAATACCCTTGGAAGGCTGAAGCTTTCTTT. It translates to CASSQEYPWKAEAFF.

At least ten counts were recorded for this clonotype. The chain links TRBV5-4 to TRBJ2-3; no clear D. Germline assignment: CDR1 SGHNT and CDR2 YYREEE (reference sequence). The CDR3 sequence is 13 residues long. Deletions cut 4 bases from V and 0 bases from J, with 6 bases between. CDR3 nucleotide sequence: TGTGCCAGCAGCGTAACTAGCACAGATACGCAGTATTTT. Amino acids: CASSVTSTDTQYF.